Below are 14 T cell receptor beta chains sequenced from a single sample in a study of T cell responses to AZD1222 COVID-19 vaccine. Libraries were prepared by immunoSEQ multiplex PCR; TCRdb keeps only in-frame clonotypes and omits some of them. The sample carries about 100,000 clones, around 89% recorded once. This material consisted of peripheral blood, taken on day 0 of AZD1222 vaccination. The source is an adult in good health.

This chain links TRBV29-1 with TRBJ2-7; D uncertain. Germline CDR1 and CDR2: SQVTM and ANQGSEA. V was shortened by 2 bases and J by 3 bases, with 5 bases between the two germline ends. The CDR3 length is 11 residues. The chain's CDR3 is CSVEQNYEQYF. CDR3 coding DNA: TGCAGCGTTGAACAGAACTACGAGCAGTACTTC.

This chain connects TRBV6-6 to TRBJ2-2; possible D gene TRBD2, 6 bases. Germline CDR1 is MNHNY and CDR2 is SVGAGI (reference sequence). The CDR3 is 13 residues long. The V gene lost 7 bases and the J gene lost 3 bases, with 9 bases spanning the gap. Here the CDR3 reads CASTSSDTGELFF. DNA for the CDR3: TGTGCCAGCACCTCTAGCGACACCGGGGAGCTGTTTTTT.

The chain links TRBV24-1 to TRBJ2-2, with 8 bases matching TRBD1. The CDR3 has 17 residues. From germline, CDR1 is KGHDR and CDR2 SFDVKD. Trimming at V came to 2 bases and at J to 4 bases, leaving 8 bases not matched to a gene. The CDR3 nucleotides are TGTGCCACCAGTGATTCTGTTCAGGGGGCATTCACCGGGGAGCTGTTTTTT. Its protein is CATSDSVQGAFTGELFF.

The chain couples TRBV29-1 to TRBJ2-2; TRBD1 matches at 7 bases. The CDR3 is 14 residues long. Germline V gene sequence: CDR1 SQVTM, CDR2 ANQGSEA. Unmatched junction bases numbered 11, after V lost 7 bases and J lost 6 bases. CDR3 loop: CSGATGLASGELFF. For the CDR3, the DNA is TGCAGCGGGGCGACAGGGTTGGCGTCCGGGGAGCTGTTTTTT.

The rearrangement links TRBV5-6 to TRBJ1-5, with D possibly matching TRBD1 (5 bases). The CDR3 covers 17 residues. CDR1 and CDR2 (germline): SGHDT, YYEEEE. The V gene lost 2 bases and the J gene lost 1 base, with 16 bases spanning the gap. CDR3: CASSLFLGGTSNQPQHF. CDR3 DNA: TGTGCCAGCAGCTTATTTTTGGGGGGAACGAGCAATCAGCCCCAGCATTTT. Full variable domain (rest looked up from reference TRBV5-6 and TRBJ1-5): DAGVTQSPTHLIKTRGQQVTLRCSPKSGHDTVSWYQQALGQGPQFIFQYYEEEERQRGNFPDRFSGHQFPNYSSELNVNALLLGDSALYLCASSLFLGGTSNQPQHFGDGTRLSIL.

The chain joins TRBV4-1 to TRBJ1-4; 7 bases align to TRBD1. Germline CDR1 reads MGHRA; CDR2 reads YSYEKL. J was trimmed by 1 base and V by 2 bases; bases with no gene match: 1. The CDR3 runs 15 residues. CDR3 DNA: TGCGCCAGCAGCCAAAACAGGGGAACTAATGAAAAACTGTTTTTT. This codes for CASSQNRGTNEKLFF.

The chain carries TRBV7-8 and TRBJ1-2, with a tentative D call TRBD1 (6 bases). The CDR3 is 17 residues long. The germline V gene has CDR1 SGHVS and CDR2 FQNEAQ. V was shortened by 1 base and J by 4 bases, with 19 bases between the two germline ends. CDR3 protein: CASSLGLGGAGGYGYTF. Here the CDR3 DNA reads TGTGCCAGCAGCTTAGGGTTAGGGGGGGCCGGTGGCTATGGCTACACCTTC.

The chain has TRBV19 and TRBJ2-2, with D tentatively TRBD1 or TRBD2 (6 bases each). CDR1 is LNHDA and CDR2 is SQIVND in the germline V gene (reference sequence). The CDR3 sequence is 20 residues long. Trimming pared 1 base from V and 6 bases from J, leaving 27 bases between. The CDR3 DNA follows: TGTGCCAGTAGTATAGGCGCTAGTGGGGGGCTAAAACTCCAGCCCGGGGAGCTGTTTTTT. Translation: CASSIGASGGLKLQPGELFF. Full variable domain (remainder filled in from reference TRBV19 and TRBJ2-2): DGGITQSPKYLFRKEGQNVTLSCEQNLNHDAMYWYRQDPGQGLRLIYYSQIVNDFQKGDIAEGYSVSREKKESFPLTVTSAQKNPTAFYLCASSIGASGGLKLQPGELFFGEGSRLTVL.

The chain recombines TRBV13 with TRBJ1-1; the D gene is possibly TRBD1 (6 bases). Germline lookup yields CDR1 PRHDT and CDR2 FYEKMQ (reference sequence). Trimming cost V 3 bases and J 2 bases, with 10 bases left between them. The length of the CDR3 is 14 residues. DNA of the CDR3: TGTGCCAGCAGCTTTTTGACAGGAAACACTGAAGCTTTCTTT. This gives the protein CASSFLTGNTEAFF.

The J gene is TRBJ1-5, the V gene TRBV2; D is unclear. V gave up 4 bases and J gave up 9 bases, with 7 bases separating them. In germline, CDR1 is SNHLY, CDR2 FYNNEI. The CDR3 consists of 11 residues. The CDR3 nucleotides are TGTGCCAGCAGTGTGGAGGGGCCCCAGCATTTT. The encoded protein is CASSVEGPQHF.

The chain carries TRBV19 and TRBJ1-1; D is uncertain. This CDR3 comprises 13 residues. Germline values: CDR1 LNHDA, CDR2 SQIVND (reference sequence). V gave up 5 bases and J gave up 1 base, with 8 bases separating them. The CDR3 sequence: CASSLTANTEAFF. The CDR3 DNA sequence: TGTGCCAGTAGTCTTACAGCGAACACTGAAGCTTTCTTT.

V is TRBV2 and J is TRBJ1-1; D is unresolved. There are 15 residues in the CDR3. V was cut by 7 bases and J by 1 base, with 16 bases left in between. CDR1 and CDR2 (germline): SNHLY, FYNNEI. The CDR3: CASKRWSAGNTEAFF. The DNA for the CDR3 is TGTGCCAGCAAACGATGGTCTGCGGGGAACACTGAAGCTTTCTTT.

The V gene is TRBV14, the J gene TRBJ1-1; tentatively, D is TRBD1 (5 bases). V lost 7 bases, J lost 5 bases, and 14 bases lay in between. The CDR3 length is 13 residues. Germline V gives CDR1 SGHDN, CDR2 FVKESK. CDR3 in amino acids: CASKEGHRTEAFF. The DNA of the CDR3 is TGTGCCAGCAAAGAAGGACATCGGACTGAAGCTTTCTTT.

This clone occurred a few times. The V call is TRBV18, the J call TRBJ1-2; D is possibly TRBD1 (6 bases). CDR1 and CDR2 (germline): KGHSH, LQKENI. Trimming removed 5 bases at V and 2 bases at J, with 18 bases between. This CDR3 is 16 amino acids long. The CDR3: CASSAQGIQANYGYTF. CDR3 DNA: TGTGCCAGCTCAGCTCAGGGGATTCAAGCCAACTATGGCTACACCTTC. The whole variable domain, remainder taken from reference TRBV18 and TRBJ1-2, is NAGVMQNPRHLVRRRGQEARLRCSPMKGHSHVYWYRQLPEEGLKFMVYLQKENIIDESGMPKERFSAEFPKEGPSILRIQQVVRGDSAAYFCASSAQGIQANYGYTFGSGTRLTVV.